Listed below are T cell receptor beta chains from one sample, sequenced in a study of post-analysis software for immune sequencing data. Each CDR3 protein gets one entry after TCRdb re-called the PCR reads with MiXCR. The data show roughly 400,000 distinct CDR3 sequences, with 39% seen just once and around 8% held by the top ten. The source material was blood. These receptors were collected from a girl aged 2-10 years with multiple sclerosis. Both conserved end residues are part of each CDR3. The D gene is left open where the match is weak. Rows give clone size only sometimes, using once, few, many, or a class for an expanded clone.

clone_size	v_call	j_call	d_call	cdr3_nt	cdr3_aa
-	TRBV7-9	TRBJ2-3	-	TGTGCCAGCAGCTTAGACGCGGGTCCAGCATCAGATACGCAGTATTTT	CASSLDAGPASDTQYF
few	TRBV7-9	TRBJ2-7	-	TGTGCCAGCAGCCGAGTCCAGTTTCCTTACGAGCAGTACTTC	CASSRVQFPYEQYF
-	TRBV6-6	TRBJ2-5	TRBD1	TGTGCCAGCAGTAGGGACAGGGGACTGGAGACCCAGTACTTC	CASSRDRGLETQYF
-	TRBV29-1	TRBJ1-1	-	TGCAGCGTTGACATGAACACTGAAGCTTTCTTT	CSVDMNTEAFF
-	TRBV5-1	TRBJ1-2	-	TGCGCCAGCAGCTCTTCGCAGAACTATGGCTACACCTTC	CASSSSQNYGYTF
few	TRBV20-1	TRBJ2-5	-	TGCAGTGCCCGCGGAAACGTCGGGAGCCAAGAGACCCAGTACTTC	CSARGNVGSQETQYF
-	TRBV18	TRBJ1-5	-	TGTGCCAGCTCACCCCTGGGTGGTCAGCCCCAGCATTTT	CASSPLGGQPQHF
-	TRBV7-9	TRBJ2-3	TRBD1	TGTGCCAGCAGATCCACAGGGGCCCCGGATACGCAGTATTTT	CASRSTGAPDTQYF
-	TRBV5-4	TRBJ2-5	TRBD1	TGTGCCAGCAGCTCGGGACAGTTAGAGACCCAGTACTTC	CASSSGQLETQYF
-	TRBV12-3/TRBV12-4	TRBJ2-1	-	TGTGCCGGCAGTTTAGGCGGGGGCGGCATCAATGAGCAGTTCTTC	CAGSLGGGGINEQFF
few	TRBV10-1	TRBJ2-1	-	TGCGCCAGCAGCCAGTTGATCTCCTACAATGAGCAGTTCTTC	CASSQLISYNEQFF
-	TRBV6-5	TRBJ1-1	-	TGTGCCAGCAAGGAGACAGTGAACACTGAAGCTTTCTTT	CASKETVNTEAFF
few	TRBV5-5	TRBJ1-1	TRBD1	TGTGCCAGCAGCTTGGTGGGGACAGGCCTGAACACTGAAGCTTTCTTT	CASSLVGTGLNTEAFF
few	TRBV12-3/TRBV12-4	TRBJ2-3	-	TGTGCCAGCAGTTTGGCAGGGAACCCGCAGTATTTT	CASSLAGNPQYF
-	TRBV29-1	TRBJ2-7	-	TGCAGCGTTGAAGATCTTACAGAGGGGAGCTCCTACAATGAGCAGTACTTC	CSVEDLTEGSSYNEQYF
-	TRBV7-2	TRBJ2-1	-	TGTGCCAGCAGCTCAAGCGGGCTGGGCCCTAATGAGCAGTTCTTC	CASSSSGLGPNEQFF
-	TRBV7-7	TRBJ2-5	TRBD1	TGTGCTAGCAGCTTGGGGACAGGGGGCCTCAAAGAGACCCAGTACTTC	CASSLGTGGLKETQYF
many	TRBV27	TRBJ2-7	-	TGTGCCAGCAGTTTATCTAGGAACTCCTACGAGCAGTACTTC	CASSLSRNSYEQYF
-	TRBV7-9	TRBJ2-3	-	TGTGCCAGCAGCTCCCACAGCACCGCTCCCGAAGATACGCAGTATTTT	CASSSHSTAPEDTQYF
few	TRBV5-1	TRBJ2-5	-	TGCGCCAGCAGCGGGACCCGAGAGACCCAGTACTTC	CASSGTRETQYF
few	TRBV7-4	TRBJ2-3	TRBD2	TGTGCCAGCAGCTGCGCGGGAGGTGGTACAGATACGCAGTATTTT	CASSCAGGGTDTQYF
-	TRBV20-1	TRBJ1-2	-	TGCAGTGCTAGCGCTTTACCCGAAGGGAACCTTGGGGGCTACACCTTC	CSASALPEGNLGGYTF
few	TRBV29-1	TRBJ2-7	-	TGCAGCGTTGCCAGGGTCTCCTACGAGCAGTACTTC	CSVARVSYEQYF
few	TRBV6-2/TRBV6-3	TRBJ2-1	-	TGTGCCAGCAGTTCGCGGGCGGACAATGAGCAGTTCTTC	CASSSRADNEQFF
few	TRBV28	TRBJ2-1	-	TGTGCCAGCAGTTCCTTCCTAGACCCCTCCTACAATGAGCAGTTCTTC	CASSSFLDPSYNEQFF
once	TRBV11-3	TRBJ2-1	-	TGTGCCAGCAGCTTAGAACTCGGAATTGAGCAGTTCTTC	CASSLELGIEQFF
few	TRBV6-5	TRBJ2-7	-	TGTGCCAGCAGTTACTCACAGGGAGACGAGCAGTACTTC	CASSYSQGDEQYF